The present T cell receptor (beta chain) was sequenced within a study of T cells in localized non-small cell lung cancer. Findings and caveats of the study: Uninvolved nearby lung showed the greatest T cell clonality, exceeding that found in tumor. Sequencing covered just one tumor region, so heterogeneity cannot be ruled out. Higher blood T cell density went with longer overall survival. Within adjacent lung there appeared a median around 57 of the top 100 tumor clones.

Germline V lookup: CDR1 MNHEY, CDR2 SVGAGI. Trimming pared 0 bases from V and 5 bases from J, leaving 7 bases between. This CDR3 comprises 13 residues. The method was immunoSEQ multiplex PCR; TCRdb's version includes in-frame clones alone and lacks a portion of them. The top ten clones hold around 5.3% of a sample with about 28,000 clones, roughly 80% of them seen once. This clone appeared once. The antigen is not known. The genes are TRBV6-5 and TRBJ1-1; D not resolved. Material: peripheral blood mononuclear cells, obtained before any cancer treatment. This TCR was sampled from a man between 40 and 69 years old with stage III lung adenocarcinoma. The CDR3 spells CASSYSLGTEAFF. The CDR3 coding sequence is TGTGCCAGCAGTTACTCGCTGGGGACTGAAGCTTTCTTT.